Described below is a single T cell receptor beta chain sequence and its context. The data were taken from a study of blood T cell repertoires in COVID-19. Across the whole study: Nucleic acid was either cDNA or gDNA, and it came from T cells, B-cell-depleted T cells, or PBMCs.

The germline V gene encodes CDR1 SGHVS and CDR2 FQNEAQ. The CDR3 spans 15 residues. With 6 bases clipped from V and 2 bases from J, the junction kept 6 bases outside the gene matches. Those enrolled, adults aged roughly 18 to 90 years, came from 25 or so US areas. Participant reports of clinical history set cohort assignment. Here immunoSEQ multiplex PCR was the method, and the copy in TCRdb shows in-frame clones only, minus some. The data hold 370,000 or so clones, with 70% to 90% observed a single time. The receptor's source is a man aged 30 to 45 who had recovered from COVID-19. Sequencing input: PBMCs or T cells enriched from blood (not recorded which). V and J are TRBV7-8 and TRBJ2-5, with 10 bases matching TRBD2. The CDR3 loop reads CASSNSGGWQETQYF. The DNA of the CDR3 is TGTGCCAGCAGTAATAGCGGGGGGTGGCAAGAGACCCAGTACTTC.